The 30 T cell receptor beta chains below were found in one sample sequenced in a study of siplizumab effects on memory and regulatory T cells. Data came from immunoSEQ multiplex PCR; TCRdb stores just in-frame clones and leaves some out. Of roughly 80,000 clones listed, about 87% were seen once; the top ten hold more than 1.5%. Sequenced material: Tregs sorted from blood. These receptors were collected from a human donor in good health.

This clone has only one observation. This chain joins TRBV30 and TRBJ2-5; TRBD1 matches at 7 bases. CDR1 and CDR2 (germline): GTSNPN, SVGIG (reference sequence). J lost 5 bases, V lost 2 bases, and 5 bases had no gene match. This CDR3 region has 13 residues. The CDR3 loop is CAWSMTGPETQYF. The CDR3 DNA follows: TGTGCCTGGAGTATGACAGGGCCTGAGACCCAGTACTTC.

The V call is TRBV20-1, the J call TRBJ2-1; no clear D. Germline CDR1 reads DFQATT; CDR2 reads SNEGSKA (reference sequence). Trimming cost V 6 bases and J 9 bases, with 12 bases left between them. The CDR3 totals 11 residues. In DNA form, the CDR3 reads TGCAGTGCCCCTGACCTCCTTGAGCAGTTCTTC. It codes for CSAPDLLEQFF.

This clone was detected only once. The rearrangement uses TRBV1 and TRBJ2-1; the table's D call, TRBD2, has no DNA check behind it. TRBV1 is described as a pseudogene. The CDR3 is made up of 17 amino acids. Here the CDR3 DNA reads TGCACCAGCAGCCAAGATAGGGGACTAGAGGCTCCCAATGAGCAGTTCTTC. It yields the protein CTSSQDRGLEAPNEQFF.

V gene TRBV5-1 combines with J gene TRBJ1-2; D is ambiguous. V was cut by 0 bases and J by 5 bases, with 11 bases left in between. CDR3 size: 14 residues. Germline assignment: CDR1 SGHRS and CDR2 YFSETQ. The CDR3 is CASSLAQEFYGYTF. Written as DNA, the CDR3 is TGCGCCAGCAGCTTGGCCCAGGAATTTTATGGCTACACCTTC.

The chain joins TRBV2 to TRBJ1-2; D unresolved. The CDR3 consists of 12 residues. Deletions cut 1 base from V and 2 bases from J, with 2 bases between. CDR1 is SNHLY, CDR2 FYNNEI, per germline. CDR3 in amino acids: CASSEGNYGYTF. The CDR3 nucleotides are TGTGCCAGCAGTGAAGGGAACTATGGCTACACCTTC.

The chain is built from TRBV2 and TRBJ1-1; D might be TRBD1 (5 bases). CDR1 is SNHLY, CDR2 FYNNEI, per germline. This CDR3 is built from 13 residues. V shed 4 bases and J shed 6 bases, with 12 bases lying between them. The CDR3 sequence: CASSGGRAAEAFF. The CDR3 DNA reads as TGTGCCAGCAGTGGGGGCAGGGCGGCTGAAGCTTTCTTT.

This clone occurred once. The chain recombines TRBV30 with TRBJ2-1; the D is unclear. Trimming shortened V by 0 bases and J by 3 bases, and 18 bases separated the two germline ends. CDR1 is GTSNPN, CDR2 SVGIG, per germline (reference sequence). The CDR3 contains 17 residues. CDR3 protein: CAWSVRSLGINYNEQFF. The CDR3 DNA reads TGTGCCTGGAGTGTTAGGTCGTTAGGTATAAACTACAATGAGCAGTTCTTC. Full variable domain (missing parts from reference TRBV30 and TRBJ2-1): SQTIHQWPATLVQPVGSPLSLECTVEGTSNPNLYWYRQAAGRGLQLLFYSVGIGQISSEVPQNLSASRPQDRQFILSSKKLLLSDSGFYLCAWSVRSLGINYNEQFFGPGTRLTVL.

The chain has TRBV5-6 and TRBJ2-6; D may match TRBD1 or TRBD2 (5 bases each). The length of the CDR3 is 17 residues. The germline CDR1 and CDR2 sequences are SGHDT and YYEEEE. Deletions cut 1 base from V and 0 bases from J, with 11 bases between. CDR3 amino acids: CASSLLRDPSGANVLTF. In DNA, the CDR3 is TGTGCCAGCAGCTTGCTCAGGGACCCCTCTGGGGCCAACGTCCTGACTTTC.

This chain joins TRBV11-3 and TRBJ1-6; 8 nucleotides match TRBD1. From germline, CDR1 is SGHNT and CDR2 YENEEA. The V segment lost 4 bases and the J segment 6 bases; nucleotides outside the gene matches: 5. The CDR3 is 15 residues long. The CDR3 sequence is CASSWGTGGNSPLHF. The CDR3 nucleotides are TGTGCCAGCAGCTGGGGGACAGGCGGTAATTCACCCCTCCACTTT.

This chain uses TRBV5-1 with TRBJ1-4; D is possibly TRBD1 (5 bases). Trimming pared 0 bases from V and 2 bases from J, leaving 8 bases between. There are 15 residues in the CDR3. CDR1 SGHRS and CDR2 YFSETQ come from the germline V gene. The CDR3 spells CASSLVWGTNEKLFF. For the CDR3, the DNA is TGCGCCAGCAGCTTGGTTTGGGGGACTAATGAAAAACTGTTTTTT. Complete variable domain (other parts from reference TRBV5-1 and TRBJ1-4): KAGVTQTPRYLIKTRGQQVTLSCSPISGHRSVSWYQQTPGQGLQFLFEYFSETQRNKGNFPGRFSGRQFSNSRSEMNVSTLELGDSALYLCASSLVWGTNEKLFFGSGTQLSVL.

CDR3 region: CASGPLHGSSNTEAFF. DNA for the CDR3: TGTGCTAGTGGTCCATTACACGGTTCGTCGAACACTGAAGCTTTCTTT. V and J are TRBV12-5 and TRBJ1-1; D unresolved. Deletions cut 5 bases from V and 1 base from J, with 17 bases between. The CDR3 extends over 16 amino acids. Per germline, CDR1 LGHNT and CDR2 FRNRAP.

This chain uses TRBV5-1 with TRBJ1-1, with unresolved D. Germline assignment: CDR1 SGHRS and CDR2 YFSETQ. The CDR3 totals 13 residues. Trimming removed 1 base from V and 1 base from J, with 5 bases in between. CDR3 coding DNA: TGCGCCAGCAGCTTGCAGACGAACACTGAAGCTTTCTTT. Translated, it gives CASSLQTNTEAFF.

The count of this clone is one. The V gene is TRBV6-5, the J gene TRBJ2-3; 12 bases are shared with TRBD2. There are 16 residues in the CDR3. Trimming removed 0 bases from V and 9 bases from J; junction bases left unmatched: 7. Per the germline V gene, CDR1 is MNHEY and CDR2 is SVGAGI. This chain's CDR3 is CASSYSRTSGVGTQYF. CDR3 bases: TGTGCCAGCAGTTACTCGCGGACTAGCGGGGTTGGGACGCAGTATTTT.

This clone was picked up a small number of times. This sequence joins TRBV6-4 and TRBJ2-5; 15 nucleotides agree with TRBD2. The CDR3 is made up of 16 amino acids. Germline values: CDR1 MRHNA, CDR2 SNTAGT. Losses at the gene ends were 6 bases for V and 2 bases for J; bases not matched to a gene: 4. Here the CDR3 DNA reads TGTGCCAGCAGCGCGGGGACTAGCGGGGGGCAAGAGACCCAGTACTTC. Translation gives CASSAGTSGGQETQYF.

The chain carries TRBV6-5 and TRBJ2-5; a weak D match, TRBD2 (5 bases). V shed 5 bases and J shed 0 bases, with 13 bases lying between them. There are 15 residues in the CDR3. Germline V gene data show CDR1 as MNHEY and CDR2 as SVGAGI. The CDR3 region is CASSPRTGYQETQYF. The DNA for the CDR3 is TGTGCCAGCAGTCCCCGGACGGGGTACCAAGAGACCCAGTACTTC.

The CDR3: CASSFGTGDSYEQYF. In DNA form, the CDR3 reads TGTGCCAGCAGCTTCGGGACGGGCGACTCCTACGAGCAGTACTTC. The V call is TRBV5-6, the J call TRBJ2-7; D may be TRBD1 or TRBD2 (5 bases each). The V end was cut by 2 bases, the J end by 0 bases, with 12 bases between. The CDR3 is 15 residues long. Per the germline V gene, CDR1 is SGHDT and CDR2 is YYEEEE.

The chain recombines TRBV7-6 with TRBJ2-5; D not resolved. This CDR3 is built from 11 residues. The germline V gene encodes CDR1 SGHVS and CDR2 FNYEAQ. V gave up 4 bases and J gave up 7 bases, with 7 bases separating them. The CDR3 is CASSSMGTQYF. Written as DNA, the CDR3 is TGTGCCAGCAGCTCAATGGGGACCCAGTACTTC.

The J gene is TRBJ1-5, the V gene TRBV9; D unclear. The germline CDR1 and CDR2 sequences are SGDLS and YYNGEE. The CDR3 loop spans 13 amino acids. V lost 5 bases and J lost 6, with 12 bases in between. Written as DNA, the CDR3 is TGTGCCAGCAGTGTCGAAGAAGGTCAGCCCCAGCATTTT. This sequence encodes CASSVEEGQPQHF.

This clone was detected a few times. V and J are TRBV4-1 and TRBJ1-4; D is unclear. Germline CDR1 reads MGHRA; CDR2 reads YSYEKL. CDR3 size: 15 residues. V lost 2 bases and J lost 8, with 15 bases in between. CDR3 nucleotides: TGCGCCAGCAGCCAACCCCGTGGGTTTGGGGAAAAACTGTTTTTT. It codes for CASSQPRGFGEKLFF.

This rearrangement joins TRBV6-5 to TRBJ2-2; TRBD2 matches 7 bases. The CDR3 covers 12 residues. J was trimmed by 9 bases and V by 6 bases; bases with no gene match: 4. Germline CDR1 reads MNHEY; CDR2 reads SVGAGI. The CDR3 nucleotides read TGTGCCAGCAGCGGGGGGAGTCGGGAGCTGTTTTTT. It yields the protein CASSGGSRELFF.

This clone was seen only a few times. The chain employs TRBV13 and TRBJ2-7, with D possibly being TRBD1 (5 bases). In germline, CDR1 is PRHDT, CDR2 FYEKMQ (reference sequence). V lost 5 bases to trimming and J lost 0 bases, with 26 bases between them. The CDR3 extends over 19 amino acids. This CDR3 is CASSPVGWGSSRSSYEQYF. CDR3 sequence (DNA): TGTGCCAGCAGCCCCGTCGGGTGGGGCTCTTCGAGGAGCTCCTACGAGCAGTACTTC.

V and J are TRBV27 and TRBJ2-1; perhaps D is TRBD1 or TRBD2 (6 bases each). CDR1 is MNHEY and CDR2 is SMNVEV in the germline V gene (reference sequence). V lost 3 bases, J lost 1 base, and 10 bases lay in between. The CDR3 is made up of 15 amino acids. The CDR3 sequence: CASSFGGRSYNEQFF. As DNA, the CDR3 is TGTGCCAGCAGTTTCGGGGGCCGTTCCTACAATGAGCAGTTCTTC.

This chain links TRBV5-6 with TRBJ2-7; possible D gene TRBD2, 5 bases. The V gene lost 4 bases and the J gene lost 2 bases, with 16 bases spanning the gap. Per the germline V gene, CDR1 is SGHDT and CDR2 is YYEEEE. The length of the CDR3 is 15 residues. Written as DNA, the CDR3 is TGTGCCAGCAGCCCGAGGGTGGTAGGCCCCTACGAGCAGTACTTC. Amino acids: CASSPRVVGPYEQYF.

This clone was recorded a few times. This rearrangement joins TRBV7-6 to TRBJ2-5, with 11 bases aligning to TRBD1. The length of the CDR3 is 15 residues. Germline-derived CDR1 and CDR2 are SGHVS and FNYEAQ. J lost 6 bases, V lost 1 base, and 4 bases had no gene match. Written as DNA, the CDR3 is TGTGCCAGCAGCTTAGAGGACAGGGGGCTGAAGACCCAGTACTTC. It translates to CASSLEDRGLKTQYF.

This rearrangement joins TRBV5-1 to TRBJ1-2, with a weak D call TRBD1 (6 bases). V dropped 5 bases and J dropped 4 bases, with 15 bases sitting between them. Looked up from germline, CDR1 is SGHRS and CDR2 is YFSETQ. CDR3 length: 14 amino acids. CDR3 nucleotides: TGCGCCAGCAGGGGGAGCGGACAGTCCTATGGCTACACCTTC. As protein: CASRGSGQSYGYTF.

The sample holds one count of this clone. The gene calls are TRBV5-1 and TRBJ1-5; 7 bases are a match to TRBD1. This CDR3 is built from 14 residues. Per germline, CDR1 SGHRS and CDR2 YFSETQ. The trim removed 4 bases at V and 7 bases at J, leaving 8 bases unmatched. Written as DNA, the CDR3 is TGCGCCAGCAGCGCTACAGGGGAGGGCCAGCCCCAGCATTTT. It is translated as CASSATGEGQPQHF.

V is TRBV6-5 and J is TRBJ2-3; D might be TRBD1 (5 bases). V was clipped by 6 bases and J by 2 bases, with 9 bases between them. The CDR3 is made up of 13 amino acids. Germline V gives CDR1 MNHEY, CDR2 SVGAGI. The CDR3 here is CASRGRYTDTQYF. For the CDR3, the DNA is TGTGCCAGCAGGGGGCGATACACAGATACGCAGTATTTT.

This clone has only one observation. This chain connects TRBV4-3 to TRBJ2-7; D call uncertain. CDR3 length: 13 amino acids. Looked up from germline, CDR1 is LGHNA and CDR2 is YSLEER. V was shortened by 0 bases and J by 4 bases, with 7 bases between the two germline ends. The CDR3 sequence is CASSQDIQYEQYF. Here the CDR3 DNA reads TGCGCCAGCAGCCAAGATATCCAATACGAGCAGTACTTC.

This clone was found a few times. This chain uses TRBV6-5 with TRBJ2-5; 7 bases line up with TRBD2. This CDR3 region has 15 residues. The V gene end was trimmed by 2 bases and the J gene end by 5 bases; junction bases not matched to a gene: 8. Germline V gene data show CDR1 as MNHEY and CDR2 as SVGAGI. CDR3 protein: CASSYGGVGRETQYF. CDR3 in DNA: TGTGCCAGCAGTTACGGGGGGGTCGGTCGTGAGACCCAGTACTTC.

The chain links TRBV11-2 to TRBJ2-2, with TRBD2 matching over 10 bases. The CDR3 covers 18 residues. The V gene's germline CDR1 is SGHAT and CDR2 FQNNGV. V trimming: 5 bases; J trimming: 3 bases; junction bases outside the gene matches: 12. The CDR3: CASSVVSGGKSYTGELFF. The CDR3 region has the DNA TGTGCCAGCAGCGTAGTTAGCGGGGGGAAATCCTACACCGGGGAGCTGTTTTTT.